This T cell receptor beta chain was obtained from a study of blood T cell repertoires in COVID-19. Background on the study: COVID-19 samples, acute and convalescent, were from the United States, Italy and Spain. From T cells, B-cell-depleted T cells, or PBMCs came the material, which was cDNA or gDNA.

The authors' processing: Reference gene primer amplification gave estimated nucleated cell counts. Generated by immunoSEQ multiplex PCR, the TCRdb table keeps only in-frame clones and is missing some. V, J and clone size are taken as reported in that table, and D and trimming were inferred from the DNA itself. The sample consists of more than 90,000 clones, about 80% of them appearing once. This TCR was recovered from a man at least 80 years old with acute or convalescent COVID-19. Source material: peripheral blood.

This CDR3 reads CASSQNFQGTEAFF. In DNA form, the CDR3 reads TGTGCCAGCAGCCAAAACTTCCAGGGCACTGAAGCTTTCTTT. J is TRBJ1-1 and V is TRBV3-1 (or the pseudogene TRBV3-2); perhaps TRBD1 as D (5 bases). Trimming removed 2 bases at V and 4 bases at J, with 11 bases between. CDR3 length equals 14 residues. CDR1 LGHDT and CDR2 YNNKEL come from the germline V gene (reference sequence).